These 22 T cell receptor beta chains came from one sample sequenced in a study of cytomegalovirus exposure and HLA in healthy donors. The study ran its PCR with 60 Vbeta and 13 Jbeta primers. The table came from immunoSEQ multiplex PCR; TCRdb's copy has only in-frame clones and leaves some out. The sample contains 84,000 or so clones, about 81% of which appear only once. The sequenced sample was PBMCs. These receptor sequences come from a woman aged 45-60 years in good health and CMV-seronegative.

V usage is TRBV5-4 and J usage is TRBJ2-3; D ambiguous. Per germline, CDR1 SGHNT and CDR2 YYREEE (reference sequence). V lost 4 bases and J lost 4, with 4 bases in between. This CDR3 has 11 residues. The CDR3 sequence: CASSRADTQYF. The CDR3 coding sequence is TGTGCCAGCAGCCGCGCAGATACGCAGTATTTT.

V gene TRBV5-1 combines with J gene TRBJ2-7; 10 bases are shared with TRBD1. The germline gives CDR1 SGHRS, CDR2 YFSETQ. The CDR3 covers 19 residues. Trimming took 0 bases from V and 3 from J; bases not matched to a gene: 15. The DNA of the CDR3 is TGCGCCAGCAGCTTGGTCACGTCCGGGACAGGGGTCCCCGGCTACGAGCAGTACGTC. It encodes CASSLVTSGTGVPGYEQYV.

The V call is TRBV5-5, the J call TRBJ2-7; the D gene is possibly TRBD1 (7 bases). Germline V gene data show CDR1 as SGHKS and CDR2 as YYEKEE (reference sequence). V was clipped by 5 bases and J by 11 bases, with 17 bases between them. The CDR3 extends over 12 amino acids. CDR3 nucleotides: TGTGCCAGCAGGGACTACGGACAGGAGGAGTACTTC. Translated, it gives CASRDYGQEEYF.

The chain links TRBV18 to TRBJ2-7, with TRBD2 matching 8 bases. CDR1 and CDR2 (germline): KGHSH, LQKENI. The junction had 11 bases not matched to a gene; V was cut back by 1 base and J by 6 bases. This CDR3 comprises 16 residues. This CDR3 reads CASSPLRVAGPGEQYF. CDR3 nucleotides: TGTGCCAGCTCACCACTGAGGGTAGCGGGACCGGGCGAGCAGTACTTC. Combining the CDR3 with reference TRBV18 and TRBJ2-7 gives the whole variable domain NAGVMQNPRHLVRRRGQEARLRCSPMKGHSHVYWYRQLPEEGLKFMVYLQKENIIDESGMPKERFSAEFPKEGPSILRIQQVVRGDSAAYFCASSPLRVAGPGEQYFGPGTRLTVT.

The chain carries TRBV7-9 and TRBJ2-5, with TRBD2 identical over 7 bases. This CDR3 comprises 15 residues. CDR1 is SEHNR and CDR2 is FQNEAQ in the germline V gene (reference sequence). V lost 1 base to trimming and J lost 5 bases; unmatched junction nucleotides: 7. The DNA for the CDR3 is TGTGCCAGCAGCTTAGGTGGACTAGTAGGCGAGACCCAGTACTTC. Its protein is CASSLGGLVGETQYF.

A few counts support this clone. V is TRBV9 and J is TRBJ1-6, with D maybe TRBD1 (5 bases). This CDR3 region has 15 residues. Deletions cut 4 bases from V and 5 bases from J, with 13 bases between. CDR1 and CDR2 from the germline V gene are SGDLS and YYNGEE. This CDR3 is CASSSREGNNSPLHF. The CDR3 region has the DNA TGTGCCAGCAGCTCCCGGGAGGGGAATAATTCACCCCTCCACTTT.

The chain couples TRBV21-1 to TRBJ1-5; TRBD1, the D gene given by the table, was not confirmed from the DNA. TRBV21-1 is described as a pseudogene. The CDR3 consists of 16 residues. This chain's CDR3 is CASSLFGQGPSQPQHF. The CDR3 region has the DNA TGTGCCAGCAGCCTCTTCGGACAGGGACCATCTCAGCCCCAGCATTTT.

The chain couples TRBV19 to TRBJ1-5, with 9 bases aligning to TRBD1. With V trimmed by 5 bases and J by 4 bases, 9 bases remained unmatched. The germline CDR1 and CDR2 sequences are LNHDA and SQIVND (reference sequence). The CDR3 consists of 16 residues. The CDR3 sequence: CASSERGDRANQPQHF. The DNA for the CDR3 is TGTGCCAGTAGTGAAAGGGGGGACAGGGCTAATCAGCCCCAGCATTTT.

The rearrangement joins TRBV7-9 to TRBJ2-7, with D possibly TRBD2 on 6 matching bases. Germline V gives CDR1 SEHNR, CDR2 FQNEAQ (reference sequence). Trimming removed 4 bases at V and 5 bases at J, with 24 bases between. The CDR3 consists of 17 residues. The CDR3 bases are TGTGCCAGCAGCTCGCCTATTCGGGGCCAGTCGGGGGACGAGCAGTACTTC. As protein: CASSSPIRGQSGDEQYF.

V gene TRBV4-3 combines with J gene TRBJ1-2; 8 bases align to TRBD1. The CDR3 is 15 residues long. J was trimmed by 4 bases and V by 1 base; bases with no gene match: 5. Germline CDR1 reads LGHNA; CDR2 reads YSLEER. The CDR3 here is CASSQGQGLGYGYTF. CDR3 DNA: TGCGCCAGCAGCCAAGGACAGGGGCTAGGCTATGGCTACACCTTC.

The genes are TRBV19 and TRBJ2-1, with a possible D match to TRBD2 (6 bases). Germline-derived CDR1 and CDR2 are LNHDA and SQIVND (reference sequence). The CDR3 spans 18 residues. V lost 3 bases and J lost 7, with 25 bases in between. The CDR3 nucleotides are TGTGCCAGTAGTATCGATCACGAATGGGCCTCAAGCGGGAATGAGCAGTTCTTC. Translated, it gives CASSIDHEWASSGNEQFF.

The chain joins TRBV5-4 to TRBJ2-1; 8 bases align to TRBD2. This CDR3 spans 17 amino acids. With 0 bases clipped from V and 1 base from J, the junction kept 6 bases outside the gene matches. The germline CDR1 and CDR2 sequences are SGHNT and YYREEE (reference sequence). The CDR3 coding sequence is TGTGCCAGCAGCTTGGCCTTAAGCGGGGGTTCCTACAATGAGCAGTTCTTC. It yields the protein CASSLALSGGSYNEQFF. Based on the CDR3 plus reference TRBV5-4 and TRBJ2-1, the full variable domain is ETGVTQSPTHLIKTRGQQVTLRCSSQSGHNTVSWYQQALGQGPQFIFQYYREEENGRGNFPPRFSGLQFPNYSSELNVNALELDDSALYLCASSLALSGGSYNEQFFGPGTRLTVL.

The chain employs TRBV7-2 and TRBJ2-5, with a weak D call TRBD1 (6 bases). This CDR3 contains 14 residues. Trimming cost V 6 bases and J 4 bases, with 15 bases left between them. Germline V gives CDR1 SGHTA, CDR2 FQGNSA. CDR3 coding DNA: TGTGCCAGCAGTTCGCAGGGGTTGGGAGAGACCCAGTACTTC. This sequence encodes CASSSQGLGETQYF. The full variable domain, its missing parts supplied by reference TRBV7-2 and TRBJ2-5, is GAGVSQSPSNKVTEKGKDVELRCDPISGHTALYWYRQSLGQGLEFLIYFQGNSAPDKSGLPSDRFSAERTGGSVSTLTIQRTQQEDSAVYLCASSSQGLGETQYFGPGTRLLVL.

The V and J genes are TRBV14 and TRBJ1-4; the D gene is possibly TRBD1 (5 bases). Trimming took 4 bases from V and 8 from J, leaving 20 bases between them. The germline CDR1 and CDR2 sequences are SGHDN and FVKESK. This CDR3 has 16 residues. The CDR3 loop is CASSPPGFPRGEKLFF. The CDR3, as DNA: TGTGCCAGCAGCCCCCCAGGGTTCCCACGGGGGGAAAAACTGTTTTTT. The full variable domain, completed using reference TRBV14 and TRBJ1-4, is EAGVTQFPSHSVIEKGQTVTLRCDPISGHDNLYWYRRVMGKEIKFLLHFVKESKQDESGMPNNRFLAERTGGTYSTLKVQPAELEDSGVYFCASSPPGFPRGEKLFFGSGTQLSVL.

The V call is TRBV2, the J call TRBJ1-2; no definite D call. The germline V gene encodes CDR1 SNHLY and CDR2 FYNNEI. The CDR3 is 15 amino acids. V was trimmed by 4 bases and J by 4 bases, leaving 16 bases between them. The chain's CDR3 is CASSGSGSRFYGYTF. DNA of the CDR3: TGTGCCAGCAGTGGGAGTGGGTCTCGATTCTATGGCTACACCTTC. The full variable domain, with the rest looked up from reference TRBV2 and TRBJ1-2, is EPEVTQTPSHQVTQMGQEVILRCVPISNHLYFYWYRQILGQKVEFLVSFYNNEISEKSEIFDDQFSVERPDGSNFTLKIRSTKLEDSAMYFCASSGSGSRFYGYTFGSGTRLTVV.

This clone has just a few counts. Within the sample, other DNA sequences also encode this same CDR3. The chain has TRBV6-1 and TRBJ1-1; TRBD1 aligns across 7 bases. The CDR3 loop spans 14 amino acids. The junction had 9 bases not matched to a gene; V was cut back by 8 bases and J by 3 bases. Germline CDR1 reads MNHNS; CDR2 reads SASEGT. CDR3 region: CASGLQGLDTEAFF. DNA of the CDR3: TGTGCCAGCGGCCTACAGGGGTTGGACACTGAAGCTTTCTTT.

In this sample, this clone turned up a few times. This rearrangement joins TRBV4-1 to TRBJ1-5; 10 nucleotides line up with TRBD1. With V trimmed by 2 bases and J by 6 bases, 10 bases remained unmatched. Per germline, CDR1 MGHRA and CDR2 YSYEKL. CDR3 size: 17 residues. The CDR3 loop is CASSQLSTGGGGQPQHF. The CDR3 DNA follows: TGCGCCAGCAGCCAACTATCGACAGGGGGCGGAGGTCAGCCCCAGCATTTT.

V usage is TRBV4-1 and J usage is TRBJ2-1; 7 bases map to TRBD2. J was trimmed by 3 bases and V by 1 base; bases with no gene match: 18. Germline V gives CDR1 MGHRA, CDR2 YSYEKL. CDR3 length equals 20 residues. CDR3 in DNA: TGCGCCAGCAGCCAAGTGATGTGGGGTGGCGGGAGCGAAGACTACAATGAGCAGTTCTTC. Amino acids: CASSQVMWGGGSEDYNEQFF.

The rearrangement joins TRBV6-5 to TRBJ1-4; maybe TRBD1 (6 bases). Trimming cost V 3 bases and J 4 bases, with 9 bases left between them. The CDR3 has 14 residues. The germline V gene encodes CDR1 MNHEY and CDR2 SVGAGI. For the CDR3, the DNA is TGTGCCAGCAGTTATGGACAGAGTAATGAAAAACTGTTTTTT. Its protein product is CASSYGQSNEKLFF.

This CDR3 reads CASSGRTGEGGTEAFF. CDR3 nucleotides: TGTGCCAGCAGCGGCCGGACAGGGGAGGGAGGGACTGAAGCTTTCTTT. The chain is built from TRBV9 and TRBJ1-1; 9 nucleotides align to TRBD1. V was pared by 3 bases and J by 5 bases, with 11 bases of the junction left unmatched. This CDR3 is 16 amino acids long. From germline, CDR1 is SGDLS and CDR2 YYNGEE.

The V call is TRBV4-2, the J call TRBJ2-7, with D unclear. Germline V gives CDR1 LGHNA, CDR2 YNFKEQ. The CDR3 is 13 residues long. With 3 bases removed from V and 2 bases from J, the gap between germline ends came to 8 bases. CDR3: CASSQGRTYEQYF. CDR3 nucleotide sequence: TGTGCCAGCAGCCAGGGCCGTACCTACGAGCAGTACTTC.

V gene TRBV19 combines with J gene TRBJ2-2, with 7 positions matching TRBD1. Gene TRBJ1-3 matches the end of the DNA better, so the J call may be wrong. CDR3 length: 15 amino acids. Looked up from germline, CDR1 is LNHDA and CDR2 is SQIVND (reference sequence). This CDR3 is CATRLTGLFGNTIYF. The CDR3 DNA sequence: TGTGCCACCAGACTGACAGGGCTCTTTGGAAACACCATATATTTT.